Presented here are 15 T cell receptor beta chains from one specimen sequenced in a study of blood T cell repertoires in COVID-19. The repertoire was sequenced with immunoSEQ multiplex PCR; TCRdb's copy has only in-frame clones and lacks some. In the table there are around 310,000 clones, just under 90% of which are singletons. Sequencing was done on a sample of PBMCs or T cells enriched from blood (not recorded which). All receptors derive from a woman aged 25-40 years who had recovered from COVID-19.

The J gene is TRBJ2-7, the V gene TRBV7-2; tentatively, D is TRBD1 (6 bases). V lost 5 bases to trimming and J lost 3 bases, with 20 bases between them. The germline CDR1 and CDR2 sequences are SGHTA and FQGNSA. This CDR3 is 16 amino acids long. The CDR3 DNA follows: TGTGCCAGCAGCCCCCTTCCATCGGGACAAGGCTACGAGCAGTACTTC. This gives the protein CASSPLPSGQGYEQYF.

The gene calls are TRBV30 and TRBJ1-1; 7 bases line up with TRBD1. This CDR3 comprises 10 residues. Trimming removed 5 bases from V and 8 bases from J; junction bases left unmatched: 2. Germline loops: CDR1 GTSNPN, CDR2 SVGIG (reference sequence). The CDR3 DNA sequence: TGTGCCTGGGGGACAGTAGAAGCTTTCTTT. This codes for CAWGTVEAFF. Full variable domain (outside the CDR3, taken from reference TRBV30 and TRBJ1-1): SQTIHQWPATLVQPVGSPLSLECTVEGTSNPNLYWYRQAAGRGLQLLFYSVGIGQISSEVPQNLSASRPQDRQFILSSKKLLLSDSGFYLCAWGTVEAFFGQGTRLTVV.

The chain combines TRBV6-4 with TRBJ2-1; TRBD1 might be the D (5 bases). Germline loops: CDR1 MRHNA, CDR2 SNTAGT. Trimming removed 0 bases at V and 9 bases at J, with 12 bases between. The CDR3 extends over 14 amino acids. The CDR3 DNA follows: TGTGCCAGCAGTGACTCGTTCTGGGGCAGTGAGCAGTTCTTC. Residues: CASSDSFWGSEQFF.

This clone was detected only once. The chain is built from TRBV7-9 and TRBJ1-6; 10 nucleotides agree with TRBD1. The germline gives CDR1 SEHNR, CDR2 FQNEAQ (reference sequence). The CDR3 spans 17 residues. V was pared by 3 bases and J by 7 bases, with 9 bases of the junction left unmatched. CDR3 in amino acids: CASSFPTGGASNSPLHF. CDR3 DNA: TGTGCCAGCAGCTTCCCGACAGGGGGCGCATCCAATTCACCCCTCCACTTT.

This chain connects TRBV9 to TRBJ2-2; no clear D gene. This CDR3 comprises 16 residues. Trimming took off 4 bases at V and 1 base at J, with 14 bases between the two ends. Germline V lookup: CDR1 SGDLS, CDR2 YYNGEE. CDR3 sequence: CASSPSRILNTGELFF. In DNA form, the CDR3 reads TGTGCCAGCAGCCCGTCGAGGATTTTGAACACCGGGGAGCTGTTTTTT.

This clone was seen a single time. The chain is built from TRBV12-5 and TRBJ2-1; TRBD1 matches at 9 bases. Germline V gene lookup returns CDR1 LGHNT and CDR2 FRNRAP. Trimming at V came to 2 bases and at J to 10 bases, leaving 15 bases not matched to a gene. CDR3 length: 17 residues. This CDR3 reads CASGLRLWDRDYGEQFF. Written as DNA, the CDR3 is TGTGCTAGTGGTTTGCGGCTATGGGACAGGGACTACGGGGAGCAGTTCTTC.

In this sample, this clone turned up many times. This chain connects TRBV7-2 to TRBJ1-3; 7 bases match TRBD1. This CDR3 has 15 residues. Losses at the gene ends were 5 bases for V and 1 base for J; bases not matched to a gene: 5. In germline, CDR1 is SGHTA, CDR2 FQGNSA. The CDR3 sequence is CASSPQGGSGNTIYF. The CDR3, as DNA: TGTGCCAGCAGCCCCCAGGGGGGTTCTGGAAACACCATATATTTT.

The chain uses TRBV7-6 and TRBJ1-1; D not resolved. The germline V gene encodes CDR1 SGHVS and CDR2 FNYEAQ. V gave up 4 bases and J gave up 2 bases, with 11 bases separating them. The CDR3 extends over 14 amino acids. As DNA, the CDR3 is TGTGCCAGCAGCTCCTTCGGTGAAAACACTGAAGCTTTCTTT. It encodes CASSSFGENTEAFF.

The chain recombines TRBV28 with TRBJ2-1; TRBD1 might be the D (6 bases). Per germline, CDR1 MDHEN and CDR2 SYDVKM. The CDR3 loop spans 17 amino acids. Trimming took off 6 bases at V and 0 bases at J, with 18 bases between the two ends. The CDR3 region has the DNA TGTGCCAGCAGCCAACGACAGGATGGGAACTCCTACAATGAGCAGTTCTTC. Translated: CASSQRQDGNSYNEQFF.

This chain joins TRBV2 and TRBJ2-1; D call uncertain. V gave up 0 bases and J gave up 7 bases, with 19 bases separating them. This CDR3 has 17 amino acids. From germline, CDR1 is SNHLY and CDR2 FYNNEI. Written as DNA, the CDR3 is TGTGCCAGCAGTGAAGCGCCCGGTCAACCGAGTCAAAATGAGCAGTTCTTC. It encodes CASSEAPGQPSQNEQFF.

The J gene is TRBJ2-7, the V gene TRBV12-5; 13 nucleotides align to TRBD2. This CDR3 contains 18 residues. Per germline, CDR1 LGHNT and CDR2 FRNRAP. The ends lost 0 bases at V and 2 bases at J; junction bases unmatched: 7. The CDR3 reads CASGLVPDGTSGTYEQYF. The CDR3 DNA follows: TGTGCTAGTGGTTTGGTACCTGATGGGACTAGCGGGACCTACGAGCAGTACTTC.

The chain is built from TRBV5-4 and TRBJ2-3; D possibly corresponds to TRBD2 (5 bases). The CDR3 sequence is 16 residues long. The V and J ends lost 0 bases and 0 bases respectively, with 11 bases between them. Looked up from germline, CDR1 is SGHNT and CDR2 is YYREEE (reference sequence). The CDR3 bases are TGTGCCAGCAGCTTGGAGTTGCGGGCCAGCACAGATACGCAGTATTTT. Translating it yields CASSLELRASTDTQYF.

This chain joins TRBV13 and TRBJ2-7, with 9 nucleotides matching TRBD1. Germline V gene data show CDR1 as PRHDT and CDR2 as FYEKMQ (reference sequence). V gave up 0 bases and J gave up 3 bases; unmatched junction bases: 9. This CDR3 spans 17 amino acids. CDR3 DNA sequence: TGTGCCAGCAGCTTAGGCAGGGGACAGGGAGGGGACTACGAGCAGTACTTC. Its protein is CASSLGRGQGGDYEQYF. Full variable domain (missing parts from reference TRBV13 and TRBJ2-7): AAGVIQSPRHLIKEKRETATLKCYPIPRHDTVYWYQQGPGQDPQFLISFYEKMQSDKGSIPDRFSAQQFSDYHSELNMSSLELGDSALYFCASSLGRGQGGDYEQYFGPGTRLTVT.

About this clone: One junction end disagrees with the germline gene, perhaps due to a read error. This chain uses TRBV7-7 with TRBJ1-4; tentative D call: TRBD1 (5 bases). The length of the CDR3 is 14 residues. The germline V gene encodes CDR1 SSHAT and CDR2 FNYEAQ (reference sequence). Here the CDR3 reads CASSLFLGDEKLFF. In DNA, the CDR3 is TGTGCTAGCAGCTTATTCCTAGGGGATGAAAAACTGTTTTTT.

A single count supports this clone. The J gene is TRBJ2-1, the V gene TRBV19; 8 positions match TRBD2. The J segment lost 9 bases and the V segment lost 5 bases, leaving 15 bases of the junction unmatched. CDR1 is LNHDA, CDR2 SQIVND, per germline (reference sequence). This CDR3 has 16 amino acids. The CDR3 nucleotides are TGTGCCAGTAGTTCCCAGGGAGCGGGAGAAGGTGGTGAGCAGTTCTTC. Its translation is CASSSQGAGEGGEQFF.